One sample yielded the 15 T cell receptor beta chains listed below, sequenced in a study of blood T cells in healthy people across ages. Through a sample-barcoded 5' primer and a J-beta primer mix, a second PCR was run for roughly 6 to 12 cycles. TCRdb re-analysed the 5' RACE reads in MiXCR, keeping a single row per CDR3 protein. The table has 650,000 to 1,000,000 distinct CDR3 sequences, about 37% seen once. The sequenced sample consisted of blood. The source is a man between 18 and 29 years old in good health.

The chain employs TRBV20-1 and TRBJ1-4, with D perhaps TRBD1 (6 bases). The CDR3 extends over 15 amino acids. Germline V lookup: CDR1 DFQATT, CDR2 SNEGSKA (reference sequence). V lost 3 bases to trimming and J lost 4 bases, with 15 bases between them. The CDR3 bases are TGCAGTGCTAGGTTGGACAGCCACATTAATGAAAAACTGTTTTTT. It encodes CSARLDSHINEKLFF.

This clonotype showed up many times. The J gene is TRBJ1-2, the V gene TRBV9, with 10 bases fitting TRBD1. Germline assignment: CDR1 SGDLS and CDR2 YYNGEE. This CDR3 comprises 13 residues. Trimming cost V 4 bases and J 13 bases; bases outside gene matches: 10. CDR3 residues: CASSYRDRGVRTF. The CDR3 coding sequence is TGTGCCAGCAGCTACCGGGACAGGGGTGTGCGCACCTTC.

This clonotype has more than one count but fewer than ten. This chain connects TRBV27 to TRBJ1-5; 8 nucleotides match TRBD1. Germline V CDR1 and CDR2: MNHEY, SMNVEV (reference sequence). J was trimmed by 0 bases and V by 6 bases; bases with no gene match: 10. The CDR3 totals 17 residues. The CDR3 region is CASRPLMTGASNQPQHF. As DNA, the CDR3 is TGTGCCAGCAGACCCCTAATGACAGGGGCTAGCAATCAGCCCCAGCATTTT.

In its sample, this clonotype was seen many times. V is TRBV7-2 and J is TRBJ2-3, with 7 bases lining up with TRBD1. The CDR3 length is 14 residues. Unmatched junction bases numbered 3, after V lost 3 bases and J lost 3 bases. Germline CDR1 and CDR2: SGHTA and FQGNSA. DNA of the CDR3: TGTGCCAGCAGCTTGCAACAGGGGACAGATACGCAGTATTTT. The encoded protein is CASSLQQGTDTQYF.

This sequence joins TRBV15 and TRBJ2-3; D not resolved. The germline V gene encodes CDR1 LNHNV and CDR2 YYDKDF (reference sequence). V lost 5 bases and J lost 5, with 11 bases in between. The CDR3 covers 13 residues. CDR3 bases: TGTGCCACCAGCGATCAGTTTGGAGATACGCAGTATTTT. Protein product: CATSDQFGDTQYF. Together with reference TRBV15 and TRBJ2-3, the CDR3 gives the full variable domain: DAMVIQNPRYQVTQFGKPVTLSCSQTLNHNVMYWYQQKSSQAPKLLFHYYDKDFNNEADTPDNFQSRRPNTSFCFLDIRSPGLGDTAMYLCATSDQFGDTQYFGPGTRLTVL.

This clonotype was observed a few times. The chain carries TRBV5-1 and TRBJ2-1; D not certain. The CDR3 extends over 15 amino acids. The germline V gene has CDR1 SGHRS and CDR2 YFSETQ. V dropped 2 bases and J dropped 4 bases, with 13 bases sitting between them. In DNA form, the CDR3 reads TGCGCCAGCAGCTTCCCGCCAGCGCCTTACAATGAGCAGTTCTTC. Amino acids: CASSFPPAPYNEQFF. The full variable domain, in which reference TRBV5-1 and TRBJ2-1 provide the parts outside the CDR3, is KAGVTQTPRYLIKTRGQQVTLSCSPISGHRSVSWYQQTPGQGLQFLFEYFSETQRNKGNFPGRFSGRQFSNSRSEMNVSTLELGDSALYLCASSFPPAPYNEQFFGPGTRLTVL.

This clonotype was found a few times. V is TRBV7-9 and J is TRBJ2-1; D remains unclear. Per germline, CDR1 SEHNR and CDR2 FQNEAQ (reference sequence). Trimming removed 5 bases from V and 9 bases from J, with 8 bases in between. The CDR3 totals 11 residues. CDR3 coding DNA: TGTGCCAGCAGCCCCTCCCGTGAGCAGTTCTTC. Its translation is CASSPSREQFF.

This CDR3 reads CASTTWEAGELFF. CDR3 bases: TGTGCCAGCACCACGTGGGAGGCCGGGGAGCTGTTTTTT. The rearrangement links TRBV2 to TRBJ2-2; D perhaps matches TRBD2 (6 bases). CDR1 is SNHLY, CDR2 FYNNEI, per germline. This CDR3 has 13 amino acids. Trimming left V 7 bases short and J 6 bases short, with 12 bases between. The full variable domain, completed using reference TRBV2 and TRBJ2-2, is EPEVTQTPSHQVTQMGQEVILRCVPISNHLYFYWYRQILGQKVEFLVSFYNNEISEKSEIFDDQFSVERPDGSNFTLKIRSTKLEDSAMYFCASTTWEAGELFFGEGSRLTVL.

The gene calls are TRBV20-1 and TRBJ1-5; TRBD1 might be the D (6 bases). There are 15 residues in the CDR3. Germline CDR1 and CDR2: DFQATT and SNEGSKA (reference sequence). The V end lost 6 bases, the J end lost 2 bases, and 17 bases lay between the germline ends. The CDR3 loop reads CSAITPGAGNQPQHF. CDR3 coding DNA: TGCAGTGCCATAACTCCGGGGGCAGGCAATCAGCCCCAGCATTTT.

The rearrangement joins TRBV2 to TRBJ1-2; no definite D call. Looked up from germline, CDR1 is SNHLY and CDR2 is FYNNEI. The CDR3 is 15 amino acids. Trimming cost V 4 bases and J 5 bases, with 17 bases left between them. The CDR3, as DNA: TGTGCCAGCAGTGGGATCCAGGAAGGGTCATATGGCTACACCTTC. This gives the protein CASSGIQEGSYGYTF.

This clonotype has only a few counts. This rearrangement joins TRBV20-1 to TRBJ2-1; D uncertain. The CDR3 is made up of 11 amino acids. CDR1 is DFQATT and CDR2 is SNEGSKA in the germline V gene (reference sequence). Trimming took off 1 base at V and 8 bases at J, with 6 bases between the two ends. CDR3: CSARAQYEQFF. Written as DNA, the CDR3 is TGCAGTGCTAGAGCGCAGTATGAGCAGTTCTTC.

This clonotype was counted a few times. The rearrangement links TRBV9 to TRBJ1-2, with 7 bases aligning to TRBD1. CDR1 is SGDLS, CDR2 YYNGEE, per germline. This CDR3 has 14 residues. J lost 8 bases, V lost 0 bases, and 7 bases had no gene match. The CDR3 nucleotides read TGTGCCAGCAGCGTAGGGGACAGCTGGTTCGGCTACACCTTC. Residues: CASSVGDSWFGYTF.

On this clonotype itself: This may be a read error: a much more frequent sequence differs by one nucleotide. The chain joins TRBV20-1 to TRBJ2-5; a weak D match, TRBD2 (6 bases). Per the germline V gene, CDR1 is DFQATT and CDR2 is SNEGSKA (reference sequence). This CDR3 spans 8 amino acids. V was clipped by 7 bases and J by 13 bases, with 10 bases between them. The CDR3 spells CSVGGRYF. The CDR3 nucleotides are TGCAGTGTTGGGGGGAGGTACTTC.

This clonotype was detected a few times. The rearrangement joins TRBV7-3 to TRBJ2-3; tentatively, D is TRBD2 (5 bases). CDR1 and CDR2 (germline): SGHTA, FQGTGA. The CDR3 has 15 amino acids. Trimming removed 1 base at V and 6 bases at J, with 14 bases between. CDR3 in amino acids: CASSLKGVWADTQYF. CDR3 nucleotides: TGTGCCAGCAGCTTAAAGGGAGTTTGGGCGGATACGCAGTATTTT.

Written as DNA, the CDR3 is TGTGCCAGCACCAAGTCCCGGGACAGGACTTCTAACTATGGCTACACCTTC. Its protein product is CASTKSRDRTSNYGYTF. The rearrangement links TRBV6-1 to TRBJ1-2, with 8 bases fitting TRBD1. CDR3 length: 17 residues. Germline CDR1 reads MNHNS; CDR2 reads SASEGT. V trimming: 7 bases; J trimming: 0 bases; junction bases outside the gene matches: 13.